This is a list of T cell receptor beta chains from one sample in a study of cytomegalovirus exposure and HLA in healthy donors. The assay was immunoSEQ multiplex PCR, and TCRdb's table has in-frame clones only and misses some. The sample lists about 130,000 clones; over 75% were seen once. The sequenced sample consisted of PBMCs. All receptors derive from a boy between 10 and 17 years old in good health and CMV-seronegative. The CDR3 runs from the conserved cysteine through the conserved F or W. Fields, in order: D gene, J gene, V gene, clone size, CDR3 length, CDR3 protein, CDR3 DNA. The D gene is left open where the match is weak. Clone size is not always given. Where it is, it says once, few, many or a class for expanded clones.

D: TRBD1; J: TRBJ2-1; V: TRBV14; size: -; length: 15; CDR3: CASSLRDRVDNEQFF; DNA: TGTGCCAGCAGCCTCCGGGACAGGGTCGACAATGAGCAGTTCTTC
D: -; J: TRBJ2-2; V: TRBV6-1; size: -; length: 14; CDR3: CASSEHGYTGELFF; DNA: TGTGCCAGCAGTGAACACGGGTACACCGGGGAGCTGTTTTTT
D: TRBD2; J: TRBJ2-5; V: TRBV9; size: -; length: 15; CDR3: CASSVGVAGGETQYF; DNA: TGTGCCAGCAGCGTAGGAGTAGCGGGCGGGGAGACCCAGTACTTC
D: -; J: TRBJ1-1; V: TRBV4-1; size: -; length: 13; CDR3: CASSQVGRDEAFF; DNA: TGCGCCAGCAGCCAAGTCGGCAGGGATGAAGCTTTCTTT
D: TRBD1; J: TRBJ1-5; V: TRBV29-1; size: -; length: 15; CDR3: CSVASARDSRQPQHF; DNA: TGCAGCGTCGCAAGCGCCCGGGACAGTAGGCAGCCCCAGCATTTT
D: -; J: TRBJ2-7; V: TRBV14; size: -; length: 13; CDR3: CASSPAGSNEQYF; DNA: TGTGCCAGCAGCCCTGCCGGGTCGAACGAGCAGTACTTC
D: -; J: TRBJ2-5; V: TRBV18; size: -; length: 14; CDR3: CASSPPTVQETQYF; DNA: TGTGCCAGCTCACCACCGACAGTCCAAGAGACCCAGTACTTC
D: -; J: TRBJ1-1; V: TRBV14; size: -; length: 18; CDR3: CASSRVRPGVLPATEAFF; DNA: TGTGCCAGCAGCCGAGTACGGCCGGGGGTCTTACCAGCTACTGAAGCTTTCTTT
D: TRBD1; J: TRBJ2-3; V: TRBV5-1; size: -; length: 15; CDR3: CASSHGTGGTDTQYF; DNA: TGCGCCAGCAGCCACGGGACAGGGGGAACAGATACGCAGTATTTT
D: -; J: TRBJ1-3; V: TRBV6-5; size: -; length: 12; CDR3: CASSPGANTIYF; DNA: TGTGCCAGCAGTCCAGGGGCTAACACCATATATTTT
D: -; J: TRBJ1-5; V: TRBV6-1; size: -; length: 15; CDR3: CASSPGGYSNQPQHF; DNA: TGTGCCAGCAGTCCCGGGGGGTATAGCAATCAGCCCCAGCATTTT
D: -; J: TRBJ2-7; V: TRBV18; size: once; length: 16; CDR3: CASSPTGQTSTYEQYF; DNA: TGTGCCAGCTCACCAACCGGACAGACCTCAACCTACGAGCAGTACTTC
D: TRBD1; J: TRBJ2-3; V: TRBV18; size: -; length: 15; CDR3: CASSPVDRETDTQYF; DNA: TGTGCCAGCTCACCAGTTGACAGGGAAACAGATACGCAGTATTTT
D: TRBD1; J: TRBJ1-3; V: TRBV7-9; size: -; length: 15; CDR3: CASSLSTGGADTIYF; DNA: TGTGCCAGCAGCTTAAGTACAGGGGGCGCGGACACCATATATTTT
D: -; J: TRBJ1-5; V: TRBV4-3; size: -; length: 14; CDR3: CASSQDLQGQPQHF; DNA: TGCGCCAGCAGCCAAGATTTGCAGGGCCAGCCCCAGCATTTT
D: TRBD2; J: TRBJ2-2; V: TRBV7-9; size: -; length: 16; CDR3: CASSPRGAGDTGELFF; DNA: TGTGCCAGCAGCCCCCGGGGAGCGGGGGACACCGGGGAGCTGTTTTTT
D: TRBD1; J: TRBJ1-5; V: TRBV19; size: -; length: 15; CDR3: CASQRQGVSNQPQHF; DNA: TGTGCCAGCCAGAGACAGGGTGTGAGCAATCAGCCCCAGCATTTT
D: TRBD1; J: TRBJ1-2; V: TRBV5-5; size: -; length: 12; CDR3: CASSDRVGGYTF; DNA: TGTGCCAGCAGCGACAGGGTTGGTGGCTACACCTTC
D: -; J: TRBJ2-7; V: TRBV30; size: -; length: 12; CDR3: CAWQRGNYEQYF; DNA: TGTGCCTGGCAACGAGGCAACTACGAGCAGTACTTC
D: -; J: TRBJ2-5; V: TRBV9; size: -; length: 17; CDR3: CASSVAQPGSTQETQYF; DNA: TGTGCCAGCAGCGTCGCCCAACCGGGGTCAACCCAAGAGACCCAGTACTTC
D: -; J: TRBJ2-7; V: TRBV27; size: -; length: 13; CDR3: CASSPRGIYEQYF; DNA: TGTGCCAGCAGTCCCCGGGGGATCTACGAGCAGTACTTC
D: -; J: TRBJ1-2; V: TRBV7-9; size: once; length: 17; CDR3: CASSPTRSTTINYGYTF; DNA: TGTGCCAGCAGCCCTACCCGGTCCACCACGATAAACTATGGCTACACCTTC
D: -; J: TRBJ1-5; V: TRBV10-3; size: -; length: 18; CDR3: CAISDSGEAGGASQPQHF; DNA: TGTGCCATCAGTGACTCTGGGGAAGCGGGGGGCGCGAGTCAGCCCCAGCATTTT
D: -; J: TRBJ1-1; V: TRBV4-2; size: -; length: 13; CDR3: CASSQVTNTEAFF; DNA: TGTGCCAGCAGCCAAGTTACTAACACTGAAGCTTTCTTT
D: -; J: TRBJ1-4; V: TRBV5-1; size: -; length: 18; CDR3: CASSRPDGTGKTNEKLFF; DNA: TGCGCCAGCAGCCGGCCCGACGGAACGGGGAAAACTAATGAAAAACTGTTTTTT
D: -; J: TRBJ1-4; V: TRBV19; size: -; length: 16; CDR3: CASKGLPGHGNEKLFF; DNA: TGTGCCAGTAAGGGACTTCCCGGGCACGGTAATGAAAAACTGTTTTTT
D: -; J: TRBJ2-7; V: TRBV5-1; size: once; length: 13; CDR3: CASSLVPRGEQYF; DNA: TGCGCCAGCAGCTTGGTCCCAAGAGGGGAGCAGTACTTC
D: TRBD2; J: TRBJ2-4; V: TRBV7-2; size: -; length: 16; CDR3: CASSLRRGVGKNIQYF; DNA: TGTGCCAGCAGCTTAAGGCGGGGGGTTGGCAAAAACATTCAGTACTTC
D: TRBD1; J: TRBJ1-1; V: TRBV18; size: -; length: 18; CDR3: CASSPRGARGKMNTEAFF; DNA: TGTGCCAGCTCACCCCGTGGGGCCAGGGGGAAGATGAACACTGAAGCTTTCTTT
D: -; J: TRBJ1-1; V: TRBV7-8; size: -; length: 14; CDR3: CASSHHGGNTEAFF; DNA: TGTGCCAGCAGCCATCACGGTGGGAACACTGAAGCTTTCTTT
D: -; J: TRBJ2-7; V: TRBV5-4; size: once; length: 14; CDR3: CASSSQGGIYEQYF; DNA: TGTGCCAGCAGTTCGCAAGGAGGGATCTACGAGCAGTACTTC
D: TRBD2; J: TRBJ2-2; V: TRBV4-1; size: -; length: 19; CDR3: CASSQIVPVSRERGGELFF; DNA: TGCGCCAGCAGCCAAATCGTCCCTGTATCGCGGGAGCGTGGCGGGGAGCTGTTTTTT
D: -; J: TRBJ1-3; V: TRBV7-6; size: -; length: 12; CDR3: CASRVSGNTIYF; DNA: TGTGCCAGCAGAGTCAGTGGAAACACCATATATTTT
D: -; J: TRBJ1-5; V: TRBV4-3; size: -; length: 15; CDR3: CASSQDSEGVRPQHF; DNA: TGCGCCAGCAGCCAAGATTCTGAAGGAGTCAGGCCCCAGCATTTT
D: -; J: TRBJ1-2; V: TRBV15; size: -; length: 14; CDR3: CATSRDRRGYGYTF; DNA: TGTGCCACCAGCAGAGATAGGAGAGGGTATGGCTACACCTTC
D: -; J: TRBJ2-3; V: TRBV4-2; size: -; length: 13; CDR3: CASSQAPADTQYF; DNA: TGTGCCAGCAGCCAAGCCCCTGCGGATACGCAGTATTTT
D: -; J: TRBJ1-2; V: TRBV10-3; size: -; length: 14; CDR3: CAISDLAGVYGYTF; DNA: TGTGCCATCAGTGATTTGGCAGGGGTCTATGGCTACACCTTC
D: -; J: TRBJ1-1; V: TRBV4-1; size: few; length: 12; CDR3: CASSQVNTEAFF; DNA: TGCGCCAGTTCACAGGTAAACACTGAAGCTTTCTTT
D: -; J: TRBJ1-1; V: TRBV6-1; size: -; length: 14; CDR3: CASRHRKARSEAFF; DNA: TGTGCCAGCAGGCACAGGAAGGCTCGATCTGAAGCTTTCTTT
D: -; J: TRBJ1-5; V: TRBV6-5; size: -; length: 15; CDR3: CASSYTGEENQPQHF; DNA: TGTGCCAGCAGTTATACAGGCGAGGAAAATCAGCCCCAGCATTTT
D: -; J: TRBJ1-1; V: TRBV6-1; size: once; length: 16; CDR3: CASSEEMPGMNTEAFF; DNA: TGTGCCAGCAGTGAAGAGATGCCAGGCATGAACACTGAAGCTTTCTTT
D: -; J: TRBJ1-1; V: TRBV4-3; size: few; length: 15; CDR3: CASSPDRTMNTEAFF; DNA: TGCGCCAGCAGCCCGGACAGAACTATGAACACTGAAGCTTTCTTT
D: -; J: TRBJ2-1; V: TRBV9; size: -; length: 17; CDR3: CASSVRTRPSSYNEQFF; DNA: TGTGCCAGCAGCGTACGAACTAGACCGAGCTCCTACAATGAGCAGTTCTTC
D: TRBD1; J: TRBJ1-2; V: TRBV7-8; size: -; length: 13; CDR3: CASSLEQGRGYTF; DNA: TGTGCCAGCAGCTTAGAACAGGGGAGAGGCTACACCTTC
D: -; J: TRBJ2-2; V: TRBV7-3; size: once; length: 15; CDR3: CASSYRPGLTGELFF; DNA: TGTGCCAGCAGCTATCGACCGGGACTGACCGGGGAGCTGTTTTTT
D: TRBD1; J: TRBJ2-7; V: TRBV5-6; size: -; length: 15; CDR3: CASSILRDRGYEQYF; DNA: TGTGCCAGCAGCATCCTCCGGGACAGGGGCTACGAGCAGTACTTC
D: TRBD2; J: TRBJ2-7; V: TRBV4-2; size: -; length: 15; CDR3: CASSQETSEVYEQYF; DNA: TGTGCCAGCAGCCAAGAGACTAGCGAAGTCTACGAGCAGTACTTC
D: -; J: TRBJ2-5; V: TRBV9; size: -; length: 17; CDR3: CASSAPAGDTRQETQYF; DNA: TGTGCCAGCAGCGCCCCGGCAGGGGACACCCGTCAAGAGACCCAGTACTTC
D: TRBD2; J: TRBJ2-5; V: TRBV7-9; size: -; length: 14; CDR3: CASLLAGAQETQYF; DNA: TGTGCCAGCCTACTAGCGGGGGCACAAGAGACCCAGTACTTC
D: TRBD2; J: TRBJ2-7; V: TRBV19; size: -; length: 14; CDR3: CASSRSSGSFEQYF; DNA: TGTGCCAGTAGTAGATCCAGCGGGAGTTTCGAGCAGTACTTC
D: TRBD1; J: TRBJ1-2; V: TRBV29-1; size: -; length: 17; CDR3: CSAGSRTGNDANYGYPF; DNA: TGCAGCGCCGGTTCGCGGACAGGGAACGACGCTAACTATGGCTACCCCTTC
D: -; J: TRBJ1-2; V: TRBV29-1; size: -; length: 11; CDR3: CSVDSGYGYTF; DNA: TGCAGCGTTGATTCAGGCTATGGCTACACCTTC
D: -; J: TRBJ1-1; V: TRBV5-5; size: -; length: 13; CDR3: CASSLSLDTEAFF; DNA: TGTGCCAGCAGCTTGTCCCTAGACACTGAAGCTTTCTTT
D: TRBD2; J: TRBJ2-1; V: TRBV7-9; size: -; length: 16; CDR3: CSSSLSGGVFYNEQFF; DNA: TGTTCCAGCAGCTTAAGCGGGGGGGTCTTCTACAATGAGCAGTTCTTC
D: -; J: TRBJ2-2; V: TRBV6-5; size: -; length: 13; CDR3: CASRFRGAGELFF; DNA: TGTGCCAGCAGATTCAGGGGGGCCGGGGAGCTGTTTTTT